The clone carrying this T cell receptor (beta chain) was detected a few times. The CDR3 runs 14 residues. From germline, CDR1 is SGHRS and CDR2 YFSETQ. The V and J ends lost 3 bases and 1 base, in that order; junction bases with no gene match: 1. Expressed TCRB transcripts were sequenced because the entire RNA isolate underwent reverse transcription. The protocol was immunoSEQ multiplex PCR, while the TCRdb copy is restricted to in-frame clones and leaves out a portion. The sample yields over 300,000 clones, around 8% seen once. This sample is drawn from a study of beta chain features in type 1 diabetes.

Sequences were obtained from central memory CD4+ T cells from blood. The chain recombines TRBV5-1 with TRBJ2-3; 8 positions agree with TRBD2. The receptor was isolated from a woman younger than 30 in good health. As DNA, the CDR3 is TGCGCCAGCAGCTCGGGACTAGGCACAGATACGCAGTATTTT. It translates to CASSSGLGTDTQYF.